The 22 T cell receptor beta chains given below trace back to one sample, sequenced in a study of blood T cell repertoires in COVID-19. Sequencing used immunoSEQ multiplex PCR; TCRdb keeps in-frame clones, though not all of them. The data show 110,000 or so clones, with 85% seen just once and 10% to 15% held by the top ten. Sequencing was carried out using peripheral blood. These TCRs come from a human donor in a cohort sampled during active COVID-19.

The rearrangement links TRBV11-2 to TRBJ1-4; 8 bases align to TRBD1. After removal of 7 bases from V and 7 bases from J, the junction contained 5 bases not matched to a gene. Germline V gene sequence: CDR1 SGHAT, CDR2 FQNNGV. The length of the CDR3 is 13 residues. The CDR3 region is CASKTGAVEKLFF. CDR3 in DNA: TGTGCCAGCAAGACAGGGGCTGTTGAAAAACTGTTTTTT.

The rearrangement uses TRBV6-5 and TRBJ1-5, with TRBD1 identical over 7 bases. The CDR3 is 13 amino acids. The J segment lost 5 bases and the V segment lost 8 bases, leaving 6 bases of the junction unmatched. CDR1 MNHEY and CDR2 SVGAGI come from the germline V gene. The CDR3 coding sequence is TGTGCCAGCCAGACAGGGTCGGATCAGCCCCAGCATTTT. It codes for CASQTGSDQPQHF.

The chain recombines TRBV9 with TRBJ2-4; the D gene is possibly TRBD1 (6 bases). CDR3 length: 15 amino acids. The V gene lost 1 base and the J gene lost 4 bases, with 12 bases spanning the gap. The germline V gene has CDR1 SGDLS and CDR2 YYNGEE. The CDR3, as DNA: TGTGCCAGCAGCGTAAACCCTGGGACAAAAAACATTCAGTACTTC. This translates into CASSVNPGTKNIQYF.

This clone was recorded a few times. The CDR3 sequence: CASSHTGYYGYTF. The CDR3 DNA reads TGTGCCAGCAGCCATACAGGGTACTATGGCTACACCTTC. V gene TRBV7-9 combines with J gene TRBJ1-2, with D perhaps matching TRBD1 (6 bases). The CDR3 loop spans 13 amino acids. V was pared by 5 bases and J by 3 bases, with 10 bases between. CDR1 and CDR2 from the germline V gene are SEHNR and FQNEAQ (reference sequence).

The CDR3, as DNA: TGTGCCAGCAGCACTGGACAGGGTTCGGGCAATGAGCAGTTCTTC. This codes for CASSTGQGSGNEQFF. This rearrangement joins TRBV7-8 to TRBJ2-1; 8 nucleotides line up with TRBD1. V shed 5 bases, J shed 6 bases, and the junction held 9 bases outside the gene matches. This CDR3 has 15 amino acids. Germline CDR1 SGHVS, CDR2 FQNEAQ.

The CDR3: CASTVSGGLYEQYF. The CDR3 bases are TGTGCCAGCACCGTAAGTGGGGGCCTCTACGAGCAGTACTTC. The chain employs TRBV6-5 and TRBJ2-7; perhaps TRBD1 as D (6 bases). The V and J ends lost 7 bases and 3 bases respectively, with 16 bases between them. The CDR3 covers 14 residues. Germline V lookup: CDR1 MNHEY, CDR2 SVGAGI.

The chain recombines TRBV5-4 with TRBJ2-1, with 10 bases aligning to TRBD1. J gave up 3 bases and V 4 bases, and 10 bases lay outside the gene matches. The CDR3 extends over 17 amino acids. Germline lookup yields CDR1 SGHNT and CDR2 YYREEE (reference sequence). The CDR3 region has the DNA TGTGCCAGCAGCCTTTTACCGACAGGGGGCTTCTACAATGAGCAGTTCTTC. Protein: CASSLLPTGGFYNEQFF.

CDR3 residues: CASSPVGQSGELFF. For the CDR3, the DNA is TGTGCCAGCAGCCCGGTGGGGCAATCGGGGGAGCTGTTTTTT. The chain uses TRBV7-3 and TRBJ2-2; tentative D call: TRBD1 (5 bases). The CDR3 is made up of 14 amino acids. V was pared by 5 bases and J by 8 bases, with 15 bases between. Germline V gives CDR1 SGHTA, CDR2 FQGTGA.

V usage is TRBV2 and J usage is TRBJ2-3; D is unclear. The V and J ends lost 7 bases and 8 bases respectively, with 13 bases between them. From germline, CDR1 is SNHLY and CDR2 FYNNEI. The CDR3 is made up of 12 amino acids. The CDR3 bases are TGTGCCAGCACTGACCAGATTGTTACGCAGTATTTT. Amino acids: CASTDQIVTQYF.

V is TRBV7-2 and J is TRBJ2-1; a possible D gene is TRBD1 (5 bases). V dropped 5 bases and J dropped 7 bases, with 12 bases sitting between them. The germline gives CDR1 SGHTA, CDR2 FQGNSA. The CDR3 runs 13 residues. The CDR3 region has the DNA TGTGCCAGCAGCAACCAGGGAAGGAATGAGCAGTTCTTC. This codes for CASSNQGRNEQFF.

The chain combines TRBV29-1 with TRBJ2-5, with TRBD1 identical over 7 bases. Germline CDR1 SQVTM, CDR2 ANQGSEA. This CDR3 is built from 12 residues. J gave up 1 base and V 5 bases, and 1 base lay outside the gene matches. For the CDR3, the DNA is TGCAGCGTTCGGGACAGCCAAGAGACCCAGTACTTC. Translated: CSVRDSQETQYF. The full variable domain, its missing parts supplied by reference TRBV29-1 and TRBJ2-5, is SAVISQKPSRDICQRGTSLTIQCQVDSQVTMMFWYRQQPGQSLTLIATANQGSEATYESGFVIDKFPISRPNLTFSTLTVSNMSPEDSSIYLCSVRDSQETQYFGPGTRLLVL.

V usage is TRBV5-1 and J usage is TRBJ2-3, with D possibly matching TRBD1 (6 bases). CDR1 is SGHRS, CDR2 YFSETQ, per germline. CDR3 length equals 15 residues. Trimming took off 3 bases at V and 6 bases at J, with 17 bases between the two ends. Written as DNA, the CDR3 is TGCGCCAGCAGCTACCGGGACATTCTTATGGATACGCAGTATTTT. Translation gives CASSYRDILMDTQYF. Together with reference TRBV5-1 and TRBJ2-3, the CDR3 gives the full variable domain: KAGVTQTPRYLIKTRGQQVTLSCSPISGHRSVSWYQQTPGQGLQFLFEYFSETQRNKGNFPGRFSGRQFSNSRSEMNVSTLELGDSALYLCASSYRDILMDTQYFGPGTRLTVL.

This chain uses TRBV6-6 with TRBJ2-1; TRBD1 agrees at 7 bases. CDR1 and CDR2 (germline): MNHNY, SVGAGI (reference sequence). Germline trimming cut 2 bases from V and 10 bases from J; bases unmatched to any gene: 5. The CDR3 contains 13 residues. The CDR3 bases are TGTGCCAGCAGTTACCCCCCGACAGGGGAGCAGTTCTTC. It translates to CASSYPPTGEQFF.

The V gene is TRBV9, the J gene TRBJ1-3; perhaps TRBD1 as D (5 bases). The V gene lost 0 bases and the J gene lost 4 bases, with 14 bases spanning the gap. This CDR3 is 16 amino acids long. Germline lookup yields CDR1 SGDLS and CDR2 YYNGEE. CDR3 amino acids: CASSVEAGVLGNTIYF. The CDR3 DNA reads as TGTGCCAGCAGCGTAGAAGCGGGGGTGTTAGGAAACACCATATATTTT.

CDR3 sequence reads: CASSPIQGYQPQHF. The CDR3 DNA sequence: TGTGCCAGTAGTCCCATTCAGGGGTATCAGCCCCAGCATTTT. The chain employs TRBV19 and TRBJ1-5, with a weak D call TRBD1 (6 bases). V gave up 5 bases and J gave up 5 bases, with 13 bases separating them. This CDR3 region has 14 residues. Germline CDR1 LNHDA, CDR2 SQIVND (reference sequence).

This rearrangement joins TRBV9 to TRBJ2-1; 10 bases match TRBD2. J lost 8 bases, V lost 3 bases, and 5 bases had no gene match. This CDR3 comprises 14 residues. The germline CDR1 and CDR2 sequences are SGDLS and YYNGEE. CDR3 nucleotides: TGTGCCAGCAGCGCGAGCGGGGGGGCACATGAGCAGTTCTTC. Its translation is CASSASGGAHEQFF.

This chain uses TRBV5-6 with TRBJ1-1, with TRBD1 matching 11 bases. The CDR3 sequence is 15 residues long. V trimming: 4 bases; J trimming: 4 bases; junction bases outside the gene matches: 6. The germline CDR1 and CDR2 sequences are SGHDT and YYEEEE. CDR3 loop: CASSLWGTGGTEAFF. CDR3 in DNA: TGTGCCAGCAGCCTTTGGGGGACAGGGGGCACTGAAGCTTTCTTT.

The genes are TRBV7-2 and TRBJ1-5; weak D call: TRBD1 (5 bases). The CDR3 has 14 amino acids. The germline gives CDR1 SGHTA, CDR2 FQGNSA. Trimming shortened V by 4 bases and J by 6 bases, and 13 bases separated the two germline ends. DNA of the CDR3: TGTGCCAGCAGCTATAGCTTAGGGGTTCAGCCCCAGCATTTT. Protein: CASSYSLGVQPQHF.

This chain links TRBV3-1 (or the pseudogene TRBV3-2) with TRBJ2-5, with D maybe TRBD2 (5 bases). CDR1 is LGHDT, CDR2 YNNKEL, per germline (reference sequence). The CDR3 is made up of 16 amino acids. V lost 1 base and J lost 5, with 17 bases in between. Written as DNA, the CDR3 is TGTGCCAGCAGCCAAGTACGCGGCCTACCGGGGGAGACCCAGTACTTC. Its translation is CASSQVRGLPGETQYF.

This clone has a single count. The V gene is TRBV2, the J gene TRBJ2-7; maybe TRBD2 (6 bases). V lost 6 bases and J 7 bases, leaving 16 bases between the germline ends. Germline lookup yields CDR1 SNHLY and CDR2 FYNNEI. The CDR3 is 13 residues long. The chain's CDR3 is CASSTSTAGEQYF. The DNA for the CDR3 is TGTGCCAGCAGCACTTCGACGGCGGGGGAGCAGTACTTC.

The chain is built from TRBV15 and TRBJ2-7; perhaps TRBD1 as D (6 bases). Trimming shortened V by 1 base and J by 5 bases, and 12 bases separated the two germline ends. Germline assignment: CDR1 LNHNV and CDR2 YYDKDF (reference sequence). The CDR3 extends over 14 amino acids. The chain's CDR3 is CATSRVYGDNEQYF. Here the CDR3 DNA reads TGTGCCACCAGCAGAGTTTACGGGGACAACGAGCAGTACTTC.

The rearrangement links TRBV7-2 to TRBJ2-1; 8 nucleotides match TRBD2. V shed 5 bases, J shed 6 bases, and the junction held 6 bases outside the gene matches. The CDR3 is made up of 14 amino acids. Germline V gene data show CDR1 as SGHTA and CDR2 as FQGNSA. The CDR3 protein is CASSPGGAVNEQFF. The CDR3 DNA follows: TGTGCCAGCAGCCCCGGGGGGGCCGTCAATGAGCAGTTCTTC.